This T cell receptor (beta chain) was recorded in a study of technical replicates of blood from a handful of donors. The CDR3 contains 14 residues. The V and J ends lost 10 bases and 5 bases, in that order; junction bases with no gene match: 12. Germline V gene lookup returns CDR1 LNHDA and CDR2 SQIVND (reference sequence). The repertoire was sequenced with immunoSEQ multiplex PCR; TCRdb's copy has only in-frame clones and lacks some. This sample yields around 97,000 clones, of which roughly 94% are seen a single time; around 0.31% belongs to the top ten. This TCR came from a human donor in good health. Specimen: T cells isolated from PBMCs. The V call is TRBV19, the J call TRBJ2-3, with 7 bases that match TRBD2. The CDR3 nucleotides read TGTGCCACCAGAGAGGCGGGAGCGGTAGATACGCAGTATTTT. This sequence encodes CATREAGAVDTQYF.